The 10 T cell receptor beta chains below come from one sample, sequenced in a study of beta chain features in type 1 diabetes. Study findings and constraints: Moderately but significantly shorter TCRB CDR3s were found in Type 1 diabetes patients in all four CD4+ subsets.

The entirety of the isolated RNA underwent reverse transcription, so expressed TCRB transcripts were sequenced. This table comes from immunoSEQ multiplex PCR, and its TCRdb copy is limited to in-frame clones, with some not included. The data show 200,000 to 250,000 clones, with more than 11% seen just once and approximately 0.021% held by the top ten. These receptors' antigens are unknown. The sequencing input was naive CD4+ T cells from blood. The receptors stem from a man younger than 45 with type 1 diabetes.

This clone has a handful of counts. V and J are TRBV4-1 and TRBJ2-1, with 9 bases aligning to TRBD1. CDR3 length: 15 amino acids. J lost 7 bases, V lost 1 base, and 5 bases had no gene match. In germline, CDR1 is MGHRA, CDR2 YSYEKL. The CDR3 nucleotides read TGCGCCAGCAGCCAAGGGGACAGGGATGGGAATGAGCAGTTCTTC. Amino acids: CASSQGDRDGNEQFF.

The V gene is TRBV5-8, the J gene TRBJ2-1; tentatively, D is TRBD2 (5 bases). CDR1 is SGHTS and CDR2 is YDEGEE in the germline V gene. CDR3 length: 13 residues. Trimming stripped 6 bases from V and 4 bases from J, with 11 bases between. CDR3 in DNA: TGTGCCAGCATAAGTACGGGATACAATGAGCAGTTCTTC. As protein: CASISTGYNEQFF.

The sample holds a few counts of this clone. The V gene is TRBV11-2, the J gene TRBJ2-1; 8 bases match TRBD2. The V gene's germline CDR1 is SGHAT and CDR2 FQNNGV. The junction had 8 bases not matched to a gene; V was cut back by 5 bases and J by 5 bases. The CDR3 consists of 15 residues. The DNA for the CDR3 is TGTGCCAGCAGCATGGCCGGGACTAGACACAATGAGCAGTTCTTC. This codes for CASSMAGTRHNEQFF.

The chain recombines TRBV10-3 with TRBJ2-3; D might be TRBD1 (5 bases). The V and J ends lost 8 bases and 3 bases respectively, with 12 bases between them. Germline V lookup: CDR1 ENHRY, CDR2 SYGVKD. This CDR3 contains 13 residues. CDR3: CAIAVRTTDTQYF. DNA for the CDR3: TGTGCCATCGCCGTCCGGACAACAGATACGCAGTATTTT.

The gene calls are TRBV18 and TRBJ1-1; a weak D match, TRBD1 (6 bases). V lost 3 bases and J 2 bases, leaving 10 bases between the germline ends. The CDR3 is made up of 14 amino acids. Germline CDR1 KGHSH, CDR2 LQKENI. Written as DNA, the CDR3 is TGTGCCAGCTCACCGACAGGCCAAAACACTGAAGCTTTCTTT. Translated: CASSPTGQNTEAFF. The full variable domain, rest sourced from reference TRBV18 and TRBJ1-1, is NAGVMQNPRHLVRRRGQEARLRCSPMKGHSHVYWYRQLPEEGLKFMVYLQKENIIDESGMPKERFSAEFPKEGPSILRIQQVVRGDSAAYFCASSPTGQNTEAFFGQGTRLTVV.

The V gene is TRBV19, the J gene TRBJ2-7, with TRBD1 matching over 9 bases. Unmatched junction bases numbered 13, after V lost 6 bases and J lost 7 bases. The CDR3 consists of 15 residues. Germline V CDR1 and CDR2: LNHDA, SQIVND (reference sequence). This chain's CDR3 is CASSLRGTGNGEQYF. The CDR3 DNA reads TGTGCCAGTAGCCTCAGAGGGACAGGGAATGGGGAGCAGTACTTC.

This clone was seen a few times. This chain uses TRBV5-1 with TRBJ1-5; 11 bases fit TRBD1. The V gene end was trimmed by 0 bases and the J gene end by 6 bases; junction bases not matched to a gene: 5. The CDR3 is made up of 16 amino acids. Germline CDR1 and CDR2: SGHRS and YFSETQ. As DNA, the CDR3 is TGCGCCAGCAGCTTGGAGGGGACAGGGGGAACTCAGCCCCAGCATTTT. Protein sequence: CASSLEGTGGTQPQHF.

This rearrangement joins TRBV5-4 to TRBJ1-2, with D perhaps matching TRBD1 (5 bases). The V and J ends lost 0 bases and 2 bases respectively, with 11 bases between them. This CDR3 has 15 residues. Germline V gene lookup returns CDR1 SGHNT and CDR2 YYREEE (reference sequence). The DNA for the CDR3 is TGTGCCAGCAGCTTGGGAGATCAGGGAAACTATGGCTACACCTTC. Translated, it gives CASSLGDQGNYGYTF. Full variable domain (rest looked up from reference TRBV5-4 and TRBJ1-2): ETGVTQSPTHLIKTRGQQVTLRCSSQSGHNTVSWYQQALGQGPQFIFQYYREEENGRGNFPPRFSGLQFPNYSSELNVNALELDDSALYLCASSLGDQGNYGYTFGSGTRLTVV.

This clone was seen only a few times. CDR3 DNA: TGTGCCTGGAGCCCCTTAGGGGCCCTAAGCTCCTACGAGCAGTACTTC. It specifies CAWSPLGALSSYEQYF. The chain is built from TRBV30 and TRBJ2-7, with D tentatively TRBD1 (5 bases). The V and J ends lost 3 bases and 0 bases respectively, with 18 bases between them. This CDR3 has 16 residues. CDR1 GTSNPN and CDR2 SVGIG come from the germline V gene (reference sequence). Drawing the rest from reference TRBV30 and TRBJ2-7, the complete variable domain is SQTIHQWPATLVQPVGSPLSLECTVEGTSNPNLYWYRQAAGRGLQLLFYSVGIGQISSEVPQNLSASRPQDRQFILSSKKLLLSDSGFYLCAWSPLGALSSYEQYFGPGTRLTVT.

The V gene is TRBV25-1, the J gene TRBJ1-1; TRBD1 might be the D (6 bases). The CDR3 runs 15 residues. V lost 4 bases and J 1 base, leaving 13 bases between the germline ends. Per germline, CDR1 MGHDK and CDR2 SYGVNS. The CDR3 DNA follows: TGTGCCAGCAGTGCCTCGGACAGATCGAACACTGAAGCTTTCTTT. Translated: CASSASDRSNTEAFF.